A single TCR beta chain is shown here with its context. Its cognate antigen is unknown. Germline DNA was also extracted, while the blood RNA originated from unsorted whole blood. V was clipped by 2 bases and J by 2 bases, with 17 bases between them. This CDR3 has 17 residues. The germline CDR1 and CDR2 sequences are LGHNT and FRNRAP. The record originates from a study of tumor-infiltrating lymphocytes in primary liver carcinoma. Across the study: Male and female patients aged 30 to 69 years made up the cohort.

The investigators made TCR beta cDNA from about 500 ng total RNA, using a constant-region primer. Three-round nested multiplex PCR performed with slightly modified ARM-PCR produced the TCR beta libraries. Both of the initial two PCR rounds ran for about 9 cycles and employed TRBV1-TRBV30 forward primers alongside a C-beta reverse primer. A single record per CDR3 protein comes from TCRdb applying MiXCR to the multiplex PCR reads. The table shows about 310,000 distinct CDR3 sequences, with 58% occurring only once. Study-level findings and limits: Owing to bulk unsorted samples, no comparison was made between CD4+ and CD8+ repertoires. The difference in top-250-clone fraction between tumors and blood was significant, favoring tumors (p = 0.039).

Sequenced sample: peripheral blood. The rearrangement uses TRBV12-5 and TRBJ2-3; possible D gene TRBD2, 5 bases. This TCR was sampled from a woman in her twenties or thirties with primary liver carcinoma and hepatitis B virus infection. CDR3 amino acids: CASGLPSWERNTDTQYF. CDR3 in DNA: TGTGCTAGTGGTTTGCCCTCCTGGGAGCGGAACACAGATACGCAGTATTTT.